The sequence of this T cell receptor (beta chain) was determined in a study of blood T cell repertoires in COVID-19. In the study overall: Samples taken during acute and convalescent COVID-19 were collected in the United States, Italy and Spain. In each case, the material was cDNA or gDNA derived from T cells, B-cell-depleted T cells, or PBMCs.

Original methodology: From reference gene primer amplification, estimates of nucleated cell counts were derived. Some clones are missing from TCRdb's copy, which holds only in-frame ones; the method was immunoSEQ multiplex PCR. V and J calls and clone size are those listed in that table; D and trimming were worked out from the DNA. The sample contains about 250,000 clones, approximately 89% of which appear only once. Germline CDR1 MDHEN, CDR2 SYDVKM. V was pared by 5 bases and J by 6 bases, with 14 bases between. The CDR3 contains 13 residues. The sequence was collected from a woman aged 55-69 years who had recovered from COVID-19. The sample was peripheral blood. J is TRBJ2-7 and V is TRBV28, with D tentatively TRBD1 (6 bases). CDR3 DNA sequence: TGTGCCAGCAGTCGGGACAAGGTGGGCGAGCAGTACTTC. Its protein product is CASSRDKVGEQYF. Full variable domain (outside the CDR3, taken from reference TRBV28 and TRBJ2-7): DVKVTQSSRYLVKRTGEKVFLECVQDMDHENMFWYRQDPGLGLRLIYFSYDVKMKEKGDIPEGYSVSREKKERFSLILESASTNQTSMYLCASSRDKVGEQYFGPGTRLTVT.